The rows below give T cell receptor beta chains drawn from one sample of a study of cytomegalovirus exposure and HLA in healthy donors. Here immunoSEQ multiplex PCR was the method, and the copy in TCRdb shows in-frame clones only, minus some. The data show roughly 160,000 clones, with around 88% seen just once and 0.8% to 1% held by the top ten. Sequencing was done on a sample of PBMCs. These receptors originate from a woman in her twenties or thirties in good health and CMV-seronegative. CDR3s include the opening cysteine and the closing phenylalanine or tryptophan. D genes are given only for firm matches. Only part of the rows carry a size: once, few, many, or a class if the clone is expanded.

>TRBD1|TRBV5-4|-|TRBJ1-5
CASSRTGTDQPQHF
TGTGCCAGCAGCCGGACAGGGACCGATCAGCCCCAGCATTTT
>TRBD1|TRBV18|once|TRBJ1-5
CASSPRGQGNQPQHF
TGTGCCAGCTCACCACGGGGACAGGGCAATCAGCCCCAGCATTTT
>TRBD1|TRBV7-2|-|TRBJ1-5
CASRQQGAGGQPQHF
TGTGCCAGCAGGCAACAGGGGGCGGGAGGTCAGCCCCAGCATTTT
>TRBD1|TRBV6-5|-|TRBJ1-2
CASSYGDRGHYTF
TGTGCCAGCAGTTACGGGGACAGGGGGCACTACACCTTC
>-|TRBV4-1|-|TRBJ2-7
CASSQGGSSYEQYF
TGCGCCAGCAGCCAGGGGGGTTCCTCCTACGAGCAGTACTTC
>TRBD2|TRBV15|-|TRBJ2-7
CATSRDTGGSYEQYF
TGTGCCACCAGCAGAGATACGGGGGGCTCCTACGAGCAGTACTTC
>-|TRBV10-2|few|TRBJ1-3
CAARGSGSGNTIYF
TGCGCCGCCCGGGGGTCTGGCTCTGGAAACACCATATATTTT
>-|TRBV5-4|-|TRBJ2-1
CASTRRPPSALYNEQFF
TGTGCCAGCACCCGGAGGCCCCCTAGCGCCCTATACAATGAGCAGTTCTTC
>-|TRBV5-1|-|TRBJ1-1
CASTLTGGEAFF
TGCGCCAGCACCCTTACCGGTGGTGAAGCTTTCTTT
>-|TRBV5-4|-|TRBJ1-3
CASSSPDRAGNTIYF
TGTGCCAGCAGCTCCCCGGACAGAGCTGGAAACACCATATATTTT
>-|TRBV5-6|-|TRBJ2-7
CASSFPKYSGHPYEQYF
TGTGCCAGCAGTTTCCCCAAATACTCGGGACACCCCTACGAGCAGTACTTC
>-|TRBV6-6|-|TRBJ2-1
CASSSPLASSYNEQFF
TGTGCCAGCAGTTCCCCGTTAGCCAGCTCCTACAATGAGCAGTTCTTC
>-|TRBV18|-|TRBJ2-5
CASSPPSETQYF
TGTGCCAGCTCACCACCGTCGGAGACCCAGTACTTC
>TRBD1|TRBV11-2|-|TRBJ1-1
CASSPLGQVTEAFF
TGTGCCAGCAGCCCCCTCGGACAGGTCACTGAAGCTTTCTTT
>TRBD2|TRBV25-1|-|TRBJ2-1
CASSEWRRAGTSIEQFF
TGTGCCAGCAGTGAATGGCGGCGAGCGGGAACCTCTATTGAGCAGTTCTTC
>-|TRBV6-6|-|TRBJ1-1
CASEGQRNTEAFF
TGTGCCAGCGAAGGACAGAGGAACACTGAAGCTTTCTTT
>TRBD1|TRBV2|-|TRBJ2-7
CASIGTGVSYEQYF
TGTGCCAGCATCGGGACAGGGGTCTCCTACGAGCAGTACTTC
>-|TRBV19|-|TRBJ1-1
CASSMYPGAPREAFF
TGTGCCAGTAGTATGTACCCAGGGGCCCCCAGGGAAGCTTTCTTT
>-|TRBV5-4|-|TRBJ2-2
CASTIQGPGELFF
TGTGCCAGCACCATCCAGGGTCCCGGGGAGCTGTTTTTT
>TRBD2|TRBV9|-|TRBJ2-5
CASSLYVGEGETQYF
TGTGCCAGCAGCCTCTATGTCGGGGAGGGGGAGACCCAGTACTTC
>-|TRBV7-2|-|TRBJ1-6
CASRPNRAQRSLHF
TGTGCCAGCAGACCCAACAGGGCCCAGAGGTCCCTCCACTTT
>-|TRBV6-5|-|TRBJ2-5
CASSPGGPGTQYF
TGTGCCAGCAGTCCAGGGGGGCCGGGGACCCAGTACTTC
>TRBD1|TRBV14|-|TRBJ1-3
CASSQTRQGVFSGNTIYF
TGTGCCAGCAGCCAAACCAGACAGGGGGTCTTCTCTGGAAACACCATATATTTT